Listed below are T cell receptor beta chains from one sample, sequenced in a study of cytomegalovirus exposure and HLA in healthy donors. Here immunoSEQ multiplex PCR was the method, and the copy in TCRdb shows in-frame clones only, minus some. Among over 100,000 clones, 70% to 90% were seen once, and the ten largest hold under 6.5%. Sample: PBMCs. All receptors derive from a woman between 18 and 29 years old in good health and CMV-seropositive. Both conserved end residues are trimmed from each CDR3.

v_call: TRBV4-2
cdr3_aa: ASSREASGRIGTDTQY

v_call: TRBV6-6
cdr3_aa: ASSYSNGNTEAF

v_call: TRBV27
cdr3_aa: ASSLGQGRPNNEQF

v_call: TRBV9
cdr3_aa: ASSPLAGASSYNEQF

v_call: TRBV7-9
cdr3_aa: ASSDETSGDYEQY

v_call: TRBV6-5
cdr3_aa: ASQTSGVSQY

v_call: TRBV9
cdr3_aa: ASSVGSLAGTYNEQF

v_call: TRBV6-1
cdr3_aa: ASTRDRGTEKLF

v_call: TRBV2
cdr3_aa: ATKDTYEQY

v_call: TRBV28
cdr3_aa: ASSLPTSGNEQF

v_call: TRBV9
cdr3_aa: ASSSHNVLT

v_call: TRBV29-1
cdr3_aa: SVGDTGGYSFEAF

v_call: TRBV7-9
cdr3_aa: ASSLRLAGEETQY

v_call: TRBV18
cdr3_aa: ASSLGTSGRGEQF

v_call: TRBV7-2
cdr3_aa: ASSPHTRASGNTGELF

v_call: TRBV18
cdr3_aa: ASSPWGGSSYEQY

v_call: TRBV9
cdr3_aa: ASSVAGQPRGDTQY

v_call: TRBV9
cdr3_aa: ASSVRDYTYNEQF

v_call: TRBV5-6
cdr3_aa: ASSPGGTGPFYEQY

v_call: TRBV10-1
cdr3_aa: ASGPGLAPDTQY

v_call: TRBV9
cdr3_aa: ASSPQGETQY

v_call: TRBV7-9
cdr3_aa: ASRSGSGNTIY

v_call: TRBV4-1
cdr3_aa: ASSQGGMGGFYEQY